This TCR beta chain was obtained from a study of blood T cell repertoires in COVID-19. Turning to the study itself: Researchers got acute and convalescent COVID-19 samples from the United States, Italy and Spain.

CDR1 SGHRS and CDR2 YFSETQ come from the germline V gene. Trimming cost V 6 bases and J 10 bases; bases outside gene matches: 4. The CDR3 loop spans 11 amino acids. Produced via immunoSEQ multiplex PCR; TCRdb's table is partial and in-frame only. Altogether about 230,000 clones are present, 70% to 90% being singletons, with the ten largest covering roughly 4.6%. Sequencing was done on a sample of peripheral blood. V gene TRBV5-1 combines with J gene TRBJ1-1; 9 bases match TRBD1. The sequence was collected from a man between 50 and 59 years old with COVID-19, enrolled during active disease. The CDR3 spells CASTGQGLAFF. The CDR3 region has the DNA TGCGCCAGCACTGGACAGGGGTTAGCTTTCTTT.